The next 25 T cell receptor beta chains were all read from a single sample in a study of blood T cells in healthy people across ages (dated by TCRdb to about 2015). Library prep was done by 5' RACE. Instrument used: Illumina HiSeq 2500. The second PCR ran for roughly 7 to 12 cycles and used a J-beta primer mix along with a sample-barcoded 5' primer. TCRdb took the public reads, trimmed them with fastp at Q25, ran MiXCR for clone calling and kept in-frame beta chains. CDR3 protein duplicates are merged, each entry listing the most common genes and DNA. This sample holds about 1.4 million distinct CDR3 sequences; 59% were observed only once. The leading ten clones occupy about 6.3% of the sample. Sequences were obtained from blood. These receptors were taken from a young man in good health.

This clonotype was counted between two and nine times. The chain uses TRBV9 and TRBJ2-3; TRBD1 or TRBD2 may be the D gene (5 bases each). Trimming left V 3 bases short and J 6 bases short, with 14 bases between. Germline CDR1 and CDR2: SGDLS and YYNGEE. The CDR3 sequence is 14 residues long. CDR3 region: CASSARMRDDTQYF. CDR3 in DNA: TGTGCCAGCAGCGCCCGTATGAGGGACGATACGCAGTATTTT.

The chain combines TRBV7-9 with TRBJ2-1, with TRBD2 identical over 10 bases. The CDR3 covers 17 residues. Per the germline V gene, CDR1 is SEHNR and CDR2 is FQNEAQ (reference sequence). V dropped 5 bases and J dropped 8; count of bases not matched to a gene: 15. CDR3: CASSPPYTSGEADEQFF. DNA for the CDR3: TGTGCCAGCAGCCCCCCGTATACTAGCGGGGAGGCTGATGAGCAGTTCTTC.

In this sample, this clonotype turned up a few times. V and J are TRBV20-1 and TRBJ2-7, with a tentative D call TRBD2 (5 bases). This CDR3 has 15 residues. V lost 0 bases and J lost 5, with 17 bases in between. Per the germline V gene, CDR1 is DFQATT and CDR2 is SNEGSKA (reference sequence). The CDR3 DNA is TGCAGTGCTAGAGATCGGGCGGGCACCCTACACGAGCAGTACTTC. It encodes CSARDRAGTLHEQYF.

The chain combines TRBV18 with TRBJ1-2, with TRBD1 matching 10 bases. The CDR3 is 15 residues long. Per germline, CDR1 KGHSH and CDR2 LQKENI. Germline trimming cut 1 base from V and 8 bases from J; bases unmatched to any gene: 7. The CDR3 protein is CASSPRGTGENGYTF. CDR3 sequence (DNA): TGTGCCAGCTCACCACGGGGGACAGGGGAGAACGGCTACACCTTC. Full variable domain (outside the CDR3, taken from reference TRBV18 and TRBJ1-2): NAGVMQNPRHLVRRRGQEARLRCSPMKGHSHVYWYRQLPEEGLKFMVYLQKENIIDESGMPKERFSAEFPKEGPSILRIQQVVRGDSAAYFCASSPRGTGENGYTFGSGTRLTVV.

This clonotype was observed a handful of times. The chain recombines TRBV7-9 with TRBJ2-7, with 8 bases aligning to TRBD2. The length of the CDR3 is 14 residues. The V and J ends lost 5 bases and 3 bases, in that order; junction bases with no gene match: 6. Germline lookup yields CDR1 SEHNR and CDR2 FQNEAQ (reference sequence). CDR3 nucleotides: TGTGCCAGCAGCAATAGCGGGAATTTCTACGAGCAGTACTTC. This encodes CASSNSGNFYEQYF.

This clonotype was detected a few times. The gene calls are TRBV27 and TRBJ2-7; 7 bases match TRBD1. This CDR3 region has 15 residues. The V gene's germline CDR1 is MNHEY and CDR2 SMNVEV (reference sequence). The V segment lost 7 bases and the J segment 2 bases; nucleotides outside the gene matches: 11. The CDR3 bases are TGTGCCAGCACCGCCTCGACAGGGAGAGCCTACGAGCAGTACTTC. This codes for CASTASTGRAYEQYF.

V and J are TRBV3-1 and TRBJ2-1; D may be TRBD2 (6 bases). The end of the DNA aligns better with TRBJ2-7, so the J call may be wrong. Germline lookup yields CDR1 LGHDT and CDR2 YNNKEL (reference sequence). The CDR3 is 16 residues long. The CDR3 sequence: CASSQPRDSGYNEQYF. The CDR3 DNA reads as TGTGCCAGCAGCCAGCCAAGGGACTCGGGCTACAATGAGCAGTACTTC.

The chain uses TRBV20-1 and TRBJ2-3; the match to TRBD2 covers 10 bases. The CDR3 runs 19 residues. The germline V gene encodes CDR1 DFQATT and CDR2 SNEGSKA (reference sequence). Trimming removed 4 bases from V and 4 bases from J; junction bases left unmatched: 20. The DNA for the CDR3 is TGCAGTGCTATCTACCTTTCCCTCTTCGGAAGCGGGAGGGCAGATACGCAGTATTTT. Its protein product is CSAIYLSLFGSGRADTQYF.

The chain employs TRBV10-3 and TRBJ2-7, with 13 positions matching TRBD2. Per the germline V gene, CDR1 is ENHRY and CDR2 is SYGVKD. The CDR3 runs 14 residues. Germline trimming cut 9 bases from V and 0 bases from J; bases unmatched to any gene: 2. The DNA of the CDR3 is TGTGCCATAAGACTAGCGGGGGGCTCCTACGAGCAGTACTTC. Amino acid sequence: CAIRLAGGSYEQYF.

The chain employs TRBV9 and TRBJ2-3; TRBD2 might be the D (5 bases). Germline CDR1 reads SGDLS; CDR2 reads YYNGEE. Trimming stripped 5 bases from V and 0 bases from J, with 7 bases between. The CDR3 contains 13 residues. CDR3 in amino acids: CASRQRSTDTQYF. The CDR3 DNA follows: TGTGCCAGCAGACAGCGGAGCACAGATACGCAGTATTTT.

This clonotype was counted between two and nine times. The chain combines TRBV5-1 with TRBJ2-3; D remains ambiguous. The CDR3 is 13 amino acids. V lost 4 bases to trimming and J lost 7 bases, with 13 bases between them. Germline V gene sequence: CDR1 SGHRS, CDR2 YFSETQ. In DNA form, the CDR3 reads TGCGCCAGCAGCGACGGGTCAACTAATACGCAGTATTTT. Protein product: CASSDGSTNTQYF.

The rearrangement joins TRBV7-9 to TRBJ1-5; TRBD1 matches at 7 bases. The CDR3 has 15 residues. Germline trimming cut 5 bases from V and 3 bases from J; bases unmatched to any gene: 7. CDR1 is SEHNR and CDR2 is FQNEAQ in the germline V gene (reference sequence). The CDR3 here is CASSTGGQLNQPQHF. The CDR3 region has the DNA TGTGCCAGCAGCACCGGGGGACAGCTCAATCAGCCCCAGCATTTT.

This chain connects TRBV2 to TRBJ2-3, with TRBD1 identical over 10 bases. This CDR3 has 15 residues. The ends lost 8 bases at V and 4 bases at J; junction bases unmatched: 9. Germline V gene data show CDR1 as SNHLY and CDR2 as FYNNEI. As DNA, the CDR3 is TGTGCCAGCGTCCCAGGACAGGGGGAGGCAGATACGCAGTATTTT. This codes for CASVPGQGEADTQYF.

The chain carries TRBV6-5 and TRBJ1-1; D gene ambiguous. Trimming removed 5 bases at V and 5 bases at J, with 12 bases between. Per the germline V gene, CDR1 is MNHEY and CDR2 is SVGAGI. The CDR3 is 13 amino acids. DNA for the CDR3: TGTGCCAGCAGTGACCTCGACCGAACTGAAGCTTTCTTT. It specifies CASSDLDRTEAFF.

The V gene is TRBV20-1, the J gene TRBJ2-1; the D is unclear. The CDR3 contains 12 residues. Trimming pared 7 bases from V and 2 bases from J, leaving 9 bases between. The germline CDR1 and CDR2 sequences are DFQATT and SNEGSKA (reference sequence). Here the CDR3 DNA reads TGCAGTGTTCTTGGGCCCTACAATGAGCAGTTCTTC. It encodes CSVLGPYNEQFF.

The CDR3 nucleotides are TGTGCCAGCAGCACCCGTAGGGAAGCCTCCTACGAGCAGTACTTC. It is translated as CASSTRREASYEQYF. The chain joins TRBV28 to TRBJ2-7; the D is unclear. Germline CDR1 MDHEN, CDR2 SYDVKM. Trimming pared 6 bases from V and 0 bases from J, leaving 15 bases between. The CDR3 runs 15 residues.

This clonotype was detected only once. This chain links TRBV12-3 or TRBV12-4 with TRBJ2-1; D ambiguous. The germline V and J ends were trimmed by 4 bases and 8 bases, with 21 bases remaining between them. The CDR3 contains 16 residues. CDR3 sequence reads: CASSSPVYWPPHEQFF. Here the CDR3 DNA reads TGTGCCAGCAGTTCCCCTGTGTATTGGCCCCCTCATGAGCAGTTCTTC.

This clonotype came up a few times. This chain joins TRBV10-3 and TRBJ2-7; D possibly matches TRBD1 or TRBD2 (8 bases each). The V end lost 6 bases, the J end lost 0 bases, and 18 bases lay between the germline ends. The CDR3 extends over 16 amino acids. CDR1 is ENHRY and CDR2 is SYGVKD in the germline V gene. The CDR3 reads CAIRPRQGTSSYEQYF. The CDR3 nucleotides are TGTGCCATCAGACCCAGACAGGGGACTAGCTCCTACGAGCAGTACTTC.

The rearrangement uses TRBV2 and TRBJ2-7; 7 bases fit TRBD1. The CDR3 loop spans 15 amino acids. Germline assignment: CDR1 SNHLY and CDR2 FYNNEI. V lost 6 bases, J lost 4 bases, and 12 bases stayed unmatched. CDR3 protein: CASSQNPTGLYEQYF. The CDR3, as DNA: TGTGCCAGCAGCCAGAACCCGACAGGGTTGTACGAGCAGTACTTC.

This clonotype turned up a few times. This sequence joins TRBV28 and TRBJ2-1, with D perhaps matching TRBD2 (6 bases). V lost 3 bases to trimming and J lost 0 bases, with 21 bases between them. CDR1 is MDHEN and CDR2 is SYDVKM in the germline V gene. This CDR3 has 19 amino acids. CDR3 nucleotides: TGTGCCAGCAGTTTGGAGTGGGGGGTGGCTGTAAGCTCCTACAATGAGCAGTTCTTC. This translates into CASSLEWGVAVSSYNEQFF.

The gene calls are TRBV7-8 and TRBJ2-4; TRBD1 is a possible D gene (5 bases). The germline V gene has CDR1 SGHVS and CDR2 FQNEAQ. The CDR3 has 17 amino acids. V was clipped by 0 bases and J by 0 bases, with 12 bases between them. CDR3 sequence (DNA): TGTGCCAGCAGCTTAGCGGGGCTAACCCCAGCCAAAAACATTCAGTACTTC. Its protein is CASSLAGLTPAKNIQYF.

Comment on this clonotype: Just one base apart from a much larger clone, this may be a read error. The chain joins TRBV7-2 to TRBJ2-5, with TRBD2 matching 8 bases. Per germline, CDR1 SGHTA and CDR2 FQGNSA. Trimming took 4 bases from V and 5 from J; bases not matched to a gene: 3. This CDR3 region has 13 residues. The CDR3 loop reads CASSSGLVETQYF. The CDR3 bases are TGTGCCAGCAGCTCGGGACTAGTGGAGACCCAGTACTTC.

V is TRBV7-9 and J is TRBJ1-2; no clear D. The CDR3 runs to 15 residues. V was pared by 1 base and J by 0 bases, with 9 bases between. Germline-derived CDR1 and CDR2 are SEHNR and FQNEAQ (reference sequence). The CDR3 coding sequence is TGTGCCAGCAGCTTAGTCGAGACAACTAACTATGGCTACACCTTC. Translating it yields CASSLVETTNYGYTF.

V is TRBV7-2 and J is TRBJ1-2; unclear D gene. The germline CDR1 and CDR2 sequences are SGHTA and FQGNSA. Trimming took off 3 bases at V and 8 bases at J, with 16 bases between the two ends. The CDR3 has 14 amino acids. CDR3 DNA sequence: TGTGCCAGCAGCTTTGTCGAAGGTACCTACGGCTACACCTTC. It codes for CASSFVEGTYGYTF.

Regarding this clonotype: One end of the junction fails to match germline, which may point to a read error. The CDR3 DNA reads TGTGCCAGCAGCTTAGTCAGGCGGATCCAACCCCTTCACTTT. This sequence encodes CASSLVRRIQPLHF. This chain links TRBV11-2 with TRBJ1-6, with D unresolved. This CDR3 comprises 14 residues. CDR1 and CDR2 (germline): SGHAT, FQNNGV.